This T cell receptor beta chain derives from a study of OX40 agonist ivuxolimab in advanced cancers. Study-wide background: Partial responses were recorded for three patients, including one with hepatocellular carcinoma and two with cutaneous melanoma.

V shed 3 bases and J 0 bases; nucleotides not matched to a gene: 10. The CDR3 length is 16 residues. The germline gives CDR1 SQVTM, CDR2 ANQGSEA. To note about this clone: Its antigen is not identified.

Overall study findings and caveats: Researchers report that CD8+ T cells had, on average, more expanded clones than CD4+. Blood T cells, both CD4+ and CD8+, expanded clonally by week 6 at 0.1 to 3.0 mg/kg.

Sequencing was performed with immunoSEQ multiplex PCR; in TCRdb, only in-frame clones are kept and a portion is missing. The sample has some 45,000 clones, about 89% seen once. The specimen was CD4+ or CD8+ T cells sorted from blood, collected in a trial of the OX40 agonist ivuxolimab. The chain links TRBV29-1 to TRBJ2-5; TRBD2 matches at 7 bases. The receptor comes from an adult with an advanced solid tumor such as melanoma, head and neck, liver or kidney cancer. For the CDR3, the DNA is TGCAGCGTTGATGATACGGCGGGGGAATACCAAGAGACCCAGTACTTC. Its translation is CSVDDTAGEYQETQYF.